This T cell receptor beta chain appears in the sequencing data of a study of T cells in localized non-small cell lung cancer. Produced via immunoSEQ multiplex PCR; TCRdb's table is partial and in-frame only. The table has about 3,000 clones, 28% seen once. Germline CDR1 SGDLS, CDR2 YYNGEE. V lost 3 bases to trimming and J lost 1 base, with 10 bases between them. The CDR3 consists of 14 residues. This sequence joins TRBV9 and TRBJ1-1; a possible D gene is TRBD1 (6 bases). This clonotype was obtained from a female donor older than 55 with stage II squamous cell lung carcinoma. Here the sequenced sample was lung tumor tissue, taken before any cancer treatment. The CDR3 here is CASSARGQNTEAFF. DNA for the CDR3: TGTGCCAGCAGCGCCAGGGGACAGAACACTGAAGCTTTCTTT. The full variable domain, in which reference TRBV9 and TRBJ1-1 provide the parts outside the CDR3, is DSGVTQTPKHLITATGQRVTLRCSPRSGDLSVYWYQQSLDQGLQFLIQYYNGEERAKGNILERFSAQQFPDLHSELNLSSLELGDSALYFCASSARGQNTEAFFGQGTRLTVV.